The T cell receptor (beta chain) described here comes from a study of shared clonotypes between healthy human individuals. Study-level background: Researchers assigned three CD4 naive, three CD4 memory, two CD8 naive and one CD8 memory plate to each donor.

The protocol was immunoSEQ multiplex PCR, while the TCRdb copy is restricted to in-frame clones and leaves out a portion. Of around 240,000 clones listed, just over 65% are singletons. V was pared by 0 bases and J by 7 bases, with 10 bases between. Per germline, CDR1 SGHNT and CDR2 YENEEA. CDR3 size: 13 residues. Sample: memory CD4+ T cells sorted from blood. The sample's subset: CD45RA-negative fraction. This TCR derives from a man under 40 in good health. This chain uses TRBV11-3 with TRBJ2-7; D perhaps matches TRBD1 (5 bases). DNA for the CDR3: TGTGCCAGCAGCTTAGAACAGGATTATGAGCAGTACTTC. It translates to CASSLEQDYEQYF.